The rows below give T cell receptor beta chains drawn from one sample of a study of vaccination and CD4 T cells after COVID-19. Each CDR3 protein is one row after TCRdb ran MiXCR on the PCR reads. The top ten clones hold around 43% of a sample with some 7,600 distinct CDR3 sequences, approximately 50% of them seen once. No antigen has been assigned to these receptors. What was sequenced was CD4+ T cells from blood, cultured in vitro. The receptors stem from a human donor who had recovered from COVID-19. CDR3s include the opening cysteine and the closing phenylalanine or tryptophan. Fields, in order: D gene, J gene, V gene, clone size, CDR3 DNA, CDR3 protein. D genes are given only for firm matches. Only part of the rows carry a size: once, few, many, or a class if the clone is expanded.

d_call: NA; j_call: TRBJ1-2; v_call: TRBV7-9; clone_size: NA; cdr3_nt: TGTGCCAGCAGCCGGTCGGCAGGGAAAAACTATGGCTACACCTTC; cdr3_aa: CASSRSAGKNYGYTF
d_call: TRBD1; j_call: TRBJ1-1; v_call: TRBV5-1; clone_size: few; cdr3_nt: TGCGCCAGCGACCCCGGGACAGGGAACATGAACACTGAAGCTTTCTTT; cdr3_aa: CASDPGTGNMNTEAFF
d_call: NA; j_call: TRBJ2-3; v_call: TRBV9; clone_size: few; cdr3_nt: TGTGCCAGCGCCAAGGTCGGGCTAACGAGCACAGATACGCAGTATTTT; cdr3_aa: CASAKVGLTSTDTQYF
d_call: NA; j_call: TRBJ1-1; v_call: TRBV20-1; clone_size: few; cdr3_nt: TGCAGTGCTCCCCGTGGGGTTACGAACACTGAAGCTTTCTTT; cdr3_aa: CSAPRGVTNTEAFF
d_call: NA; j_call: TRBJ1-2; v_call: TRBV19; clone_size: NA; cdr3_nt: TGTGCCAGCGAGGGGGGGATTAACTATGGCTACACCTTC; cdr3_aa: CASEGGINYGYTF
d_call: NA; j_call: TRBJ1-2; v_call: TRBV15; clone_size: NA; cdr3_nt: TGTGCCACCAGCAGAGGGGAGGGCAGGGGCAGCTACACCTTC; cdr3_aa: CATSRGEGRGSYTF
d_call: NA; j_call: TRBJ2-3; v_call: TRBV21-1; clone_size: NA; cdr3_nt: TGTGCCAGCAGCAAGCATACGCAGTATTTT; cdr3_aa: CASSKHTQYF
d_call: TRBD1; j_call: TRBJ1-2; v_call: TRBV15; clone_size: few; cdr3_nt: TGTGCCACCAGCCCCCGGGGCCTGGAGGGGGCTGGTGGCTACACCTTC; cdr3_aa: CATSPRGLEGAGGYTF
d_call: NA; j_call: TRBJ1-3; v_call: TRBV7-9; clone_size: NA; cdr3_nt: TGTGCCAGCAGCTTAGACGCAGGGACCCACGGAAACACCATATATTTT; cdr3_aa: CASSLDAGTHGNTIYF
d_call: NA; j_call: TRBJ2-1; v_call: TRBV2; clone_size: NA; cdr3_nt: TGTGCCAGCAGTGGAGGGGGGAGTGAGCAGTTCTTC; cdr3_aa: CASSGGGSEQFF
d_call: NA; j_call: TRBJ2-2; v_call: TRBV7-9; clone_size: few; cdr3_nt: TGTGCCAGCACACTAGACAGCGGGGAGCTGTTTTTT; cdr3_aa: CASTLDSGELFF
d_call: TRBD1; j_call: TRBJ1-6; v_call: TRBV6-1; clone_size: few; cdr3_nt: TGTGCCAGCAGTCGGGACAGCGCCAATTCACCCCTCCACTTT; cdr3_aa: CASSRDSANSPLHF
d_call: NA; j_call: TRBJ1-2; v_call: TRBV7-9; clone_size: NA; cdr3_nt: TGTGCCAGCAGCTCACTTGGGGGGCGTAACTATGGCTACACCTTC; cdr3_aa: CASSSLGGRNYGYTF
d_call: NA; j_call: TRBJ2-5; v_call: TRBV4-1; clone_size: NA; cdr3_nt: TGCGCCAGCAGCCAAGATTCGGCAGCCGGAGAGACCCAGTACTTC; cdr3_aa: CASSQDSAAGETQYF
d_call: NA; j_call: TRBJ1-6; v_call: TRBV7-2; clone_size: NA; cdr3_nt: TGTGCCAGCAGCTTGCAGGGGATTGGCAATTCACCCCTCCACTTT; cdr3_aa: CASSLQGIGNSPLHF
d_call: NA; j_call: TRBJ1-1; v_call: TRBV7-8; clone_size: few; cdr3_nt: TGTGCCAGCAGCTGGCCACAGGGAGGCACTGAAGCTTTCTTT; cdr3_aa: CASSWPQGGTEAFF
d_call: NA; j_call: TRBJ2-3; v_call: TRBV20-1; clone_size: few; cdr3_nt: TGCAGTGCATCCGGGACTGACGCGGATACGCAGTATTTT; cdr3_aa: CSASGTDADTQYF
d_call: NA; j_call: TRBJ1-5; v_call: TRBV4-1; clone_size: NA; cdr3_nt: TGCGCCAGCAGCCAAGATGGGGCAGGGAGGCAGCCCCAGCATTTT; cdr3_aa: CASSQDGAGRQPQHF
d_call: NA; j_call: TRBJ1-1; v_call: TRBV7-2; clone_size: NA; cdr3_nt: TGTGCCAGCAGCTTAGGGCCGACGAACACTGAAGCTTTCTTT; cdr3_aa: CASSLGPTNTEAFF
d_call: TRBD2; j_call: TRBJ2-3; v_call: TRBV20-1; clone_size: NA; cdr3_nt: TGCAGTGCTAGACAGACTTGGGCTAGCGGGTTGGGCACAGATACGCAGTATTTT; cdr3_aa: CSARQTWASGLGTDTQYF
d_call: TRBD1; j_call: TRBJ2-3; v_call: TRBV6-1; clone_size: few; cdr3_nt: TGTGCCAGCAGATCGACAGGGATGGATACGCAGTATTTT; cdr3_aa: CASRSTGMDTQYF
d_call: NA; j_call: TRBJ1-5; v_call: TRBV30; clone_size: NA; cdr3_nt: TGTGCCTGGAGTCGGGGGGTTAATCAGCCCCAGCATTTT; cdr3_aa: CAWSRGVNQPQHF
d_call: NA; j_call: TRBJ1-1; v_call: TRBV3-1; clone_size: NA; cdr3_nt: TGTGCCAGCAGCCGAGGGGGGCGAGCTTTCTTT; cdr3_aa: CASSRGGRAFF
d_call: NA; j_call: TRBJ2-3; v_call: TRBV11-3; clone_size: NA; cdr3_nt: TGTGCCAGCAGTCCTTACTGGCCTAGTCCGGACAAAGATACGCAGTATTTT; cdr3_aa: CASSPYWPSPDKDTQYF
d_call: NA; j_call: TRBJ2-7; v_call: TRBV30; clone_size: few; cdr3_nt: TGTGCCTTGACCTTACAGGCCCCCTACGAGCAGTACTTC; cdr3_aa: CALTLQAPYEQYF
d_call: NA; j_call: TRBJ1-1; v_call: TRBV30; clone_size: few; cdr3_nt: TGTGCCTGGAGCCTAGGGCTGAACACTGAAGCTTTCTTT; cdr3_aa: CAWSLGLNTEAFF
d_call: NA; j_call: TRBJ2-1; v_call: TRBV9; clone_size: NA; cdr3_nt: TGTGCCAGCAGCGTTGGAGTTTTGGTGAGCAATGAGCAGTTCTTC; cdr3_aa: CASSVGVLVSNEQFF
d_call: NA; j_call: TRBJ1-5; v_call: TRBV7-9; clone_size: NA; cdr3_nt: TGTGCCAGCAGCGCGGACACTAGCAATCAGCCCCAGCATTTT; cdr3_aa: CASSADTSNQPQHF
d_call: NA; j_call: TRBJ2-2; v_call: TRBV2; clone_size: NA; cdr3_nt: TGTGCCAGCAGTGAAAAAGGACGGGCGAGCGGGGAGCTGTTTTTT; cdr3_aa: CASSEKGRASGELFF
d_call: NA; j_call: TRBJ1-3; v_call: TRBV20-1; clone_size: few; cdr3_nt: TGCAGTGCCCCGATCAGGCAGGGCTGGGGAAACACCATATATTTT; cdr3_aa: CSAPIRQGWGNTIYF
d_call: TRBD1; j_call: TRBJ1-2; v_call: TRBV12-5; clone_size: NA; cdr3_nt: TGTGCTAGTGGTTTGGTACAGGGGGGGAACTATGGCTACACCTTC; cdr3_aa: CASGLVQGGNYGYTF
d_call: NA; j_call: TRBJ1-3; v_call: TRBV30; clone_size: few; cdr3_nt: TGTGCCTGGAGGGGTACAGAATCTGGAAACACCATATATTTT; cdr3_aa: CAWRGTESGNTIYF
d_call: TRBD1; j_call: TRBJ2-5; v_call: TRBV5-4; clone_size: NA; cdr3_nt: TGTGCCAGCAGCTTGGGACAGGGCGGGGAGACCCAGTACTTC; cdr3_aa: CASSLGQGGETQYF
d_call: NA; j_call: TRBJ2-3; v_call: TRBV7-2; clone_size: NA; cdr3_nt: TGTGCCAGCAGCTTAGACTGGAGCGATACGCAGTATTTT; cdr3_aa: CASSLDWSDTQYF
d_call: NA; j_call: TRBJ2-7; v_call: TRBV5-4; clone_size: NA; cdr3_nt: TGTGCCAGCAGCTTGGGGGGGGCAGGGAAAGGCTACGAGCAGTACTTC; cdr3_aa: CASSLGGAGKGYEQYF
d_call: NA; j_call: TRBJ1-6; v_call: TRBV27; clone_size: NA; cdr3_nt: TGTGCCAGCATGCGGGGGGCAAATTCACCCCTCCACTTT; cdr3_aa: CASMRGANSPLHF
d_call: NA; j_call: TRBJ2-7; v_call: TRBV7-9; clone_size: few; cdr3_nt: TGTGCCAGCAGTTCCGACAGAAGCTCCTACGAGCAGTACTTC; cdr3_aa: CASSSDRSSYEQYF
d_call: NA; j_call: TRBJ2-2; v_call: TRBV10-3; clone_size: NA; cdr3_nt: TGTGCCATCATGGCTAGGGAGAACACCGGGGAGCTGTTTTTT; cdr3_aa: CAIMARENTGELFF
d_call: TRBD2; j_call: TRBJ2-7; v_call: TRBV20-1; clone_size: NA; cdr3_nt: TGCAGTGCTGCCCTGGCGGGGGGGCAGTACGAGCAGTACTTC; cdr3_aa: CSAALAGGQYEQYF
d_call: TRBD1; j_call: TRBJ1-2; v_call: TRBV19; clone_size: few; cdr3_nt: TGTGCCAGTAGTATAGGAGCAGGGGGCGGAGGCTACACCTTC; cdr3_aa: CASSIGAGGGGYTF
d_call: TRBD1; j_call: TRBJ2-7; v_call: TRBV19; clone_size: NA; cdr3_nt: TGTGCCAGTAGCCGGGACAGGGACTACGAGCAGTACTTC; cdr3_aa: CASSRDRDYEQYF
d_call: NA; j_call: TRBJ1-5; v_call: TRBV5-5; clone_size: few; cdr3_nt: TGTGCCAGCAGCCGCGGGACTGCAAATCAGCCCCAGCATTTT; cdr3_aa: CASSRGTANQPQHF
d_call: NA; j_call: TRBJ2-2; v_call: TRBV20-1; clone_size: few; cdr3_nt: TGCAGTGCTAGGGTAGCAGGGGCGCCGAACACCGGGGAGCTGTTTTTT; cdr3_aa: CSARVAGAPNTGELFF
d_call: NA; j_call: TRBJ1-3; v_call: TRBV5-1; clone_size: NA; cdr3_nt: TGCGCCAGCAGCTTGGGTGGGGAGTCTGGAAACACCATATATTTT; cdr3_aa: CASSLGGESGNTIYF
d_call: TRBD1; j_call: TRBJ2-2; v_call: TRBV5-6; clone_size: NA; cdr3_nt: TGTGCCAGCAGCCCCGGATTTGGACAGGGATGGACCGGGGAGCTGTTTTTT; cdr3_aa: CASSPGFGQGWTGELFF
d_call: NA; j_call: TRBJ1-1; v_call: TRBV20-1; clone_size: NA; cdr3_nt: TGCAGTGCTAGAGATTTAGGGGGGGTTCGGCACACTGAAGCTTTCTTT; cdr3_aa: CSARDLGGVRHTEAFF
d_call: TRBD2; j_call: TRBJ2-3; v_call: TRBV20-1; clone_size: NA; cdr3_nt: TGCAGTGCTAGAGAAGTACTAGCGGGGGGAGATACGCAGTATTTT; cdr3_aa: CSAREVLAGGDTQYF
d_call: NA; j_call: TRBJ1-2; v_call: TRBV11-3; clone_size: NA; cdr3_nt: TGTGCCAGCAGCTTAGATTCAGACGGCGGCTACACCTTC; cdr3_aa: CASSLDSDGGYTF
d_call: NA; j_call: TRBJ1-4; v_call: TRBV20-1; clone_size: few; cdr3_nt: TGCAGTGCTAGTAAGGTCGGACAGCAGGAAAAACTGTTTTTT; cdr3_aa: CSASKVGQQEKLFF
d_call: NA; j_call: TRBJ2-2; v_call: TRBV12-5; clone_size: NA; cdr3_nt: TGTGCTAGTGGTTTGGGGGGGTCCGGGGAGCTGTTTTTT; cdr3_aa: CASGLGGSGELFF
d_call: NA; j_call: TRBJ1-2; v_call: TRBV12-3/TRBV12-4; clone_size: NA; cdr3_nt: TGTGCCAGCAGTTTCCACGGGGGCTATGGCTACACCTTC; cdr3_aa: CASSFHGGYGYTF
d_call: TRBD1; j_call: TRBJ1-1; v_call: TRBV5-1; clone_size: few; cdr3_nt: TGCGCCAGCAGCTGGGGACAGGGCAACACTGAAGCTTTCTTT; cdr3_aa: CASSWGQGNTEAFF
d_call: NA; j_call: TRBJ2-1; v_call: TRBV5-4; clone_size: NA; cdr3_nt: TGTGCCAGCAGCCCTGGGGCTAGCTCCTACAATGAGCAGTTCTTC; cdr3_aa: CASSPGASSYNEQFF
d_call: NA; j_call: TRBJ1-1; v_call: TRBV21-1; clone_size: NA; cdr3_nt: TGTGCCAGCCCCGCCGGGAGGGGTGAAGCTTTCTTT; cdr3_aa: CASPAGRGEAFF
d_call: NA; j_call: TRBJ1-3; v_call: TRBV12-3/TRBV12-4; clone_size: NA; cdr3_nt: TGTGCCAGCAGTTTTCTAGGTGGGAGGCCCTACTCTGGAAACACCATATATTTT; cdr3_aa: CASSFLGGRPYSGNTIYF